A single sample is the source of the 14 T cell receptor beta chains below, sequenced in a study of blood T cell repertoires in COVID-19. TCRdb's table, derived via immunoSEQ multiplex PCR, lists solely in-frame clones and lacks some. The data contain under 350,000 clones, about nine tenths of them singletons. Input material: PBMCs or T cells enriched from blood (not recorded which). The receptors were gathered from a woman aged 60-70 years who had recovered from COVID-19.

This chain connects TRBV6-5 to TRBJ2-7; 7 positions agree with TRBD1. The CDR3 has 14 residues. After removal of 0 bases from V and 4 bases from J, the junction contained 3 bases not matched to a gene. The germline V gene encodes CDR1 MNHEY and CDR2 SVGAGI. The CDR3 loop is CASSYSEGAYEQYF. CDR3 bases: TGTGCCAGCAGTTACTCAGAGGGGGCTTACGAGCAGTACTTC.

The chain is built from TRBV28 and TRBJ1-1; 7 positions agree with TRBD1. V dropped 5 bases and J dropped 7; count of bases not matched to a gene: 13. The CDR3 extends over 15 amino acids. The germline gives CDR1 MDHEN, CDR2 SYDVKM. The CDR3 region has the DNA TGTGCCAGCAGTCCCCCCCGCCGGGACAGCGGTGAAGCTTTCTTT. As protein: CASSPPRRDSGEAFF.

The V gene is TRBV7-9, the J gene TRBJ2-1; D call uncertain. V gave up 6 bases and J gave up 5 bases, with 2 bases separating them. The germline V gene has CDR1 SEHNR and CDR2 FQNEAQ (reference sequence). This CDR3 comprises 10 residues. In nucleotides, the CDR3 is TGTGCCAGCAGTAACAATGAGCAGTTCTTC. Amino acid sequence: CASSNNEQFF.

This clone was recorded only once. V gene TRBV28 combines with J gene TRBJ2-1, with D perhaps TRBD2 (5 bases). Trimming shortened V by 4 bases and J by 2 bases, and 18 bases separated the two germline ends. CDR1 is MDHEN, CDR2 SYDVKM, per germline. This CDR3 has 17 residues. CDR3 sequence: CASSSAASQVPYNEQFF. The CDR3 nucleotides are TGTGCCAGCAGTTCCGCAGCTAGCCAAGTTCCCTACAATGAGCAGTTCTTC.

This clone has just a few counts. The rearrangement uses TRBV9 and TRBJ2-7; TRBD1 matches 8 bases. Germline lookup yields CDR1 SGDLS and CDR2 YYNGEE. After removal of 0 bases from V and 4 bases from J, the junction contained 6 bases not matched to a gene. This CDR3 has 15 amino acids. CDR3 DNA sequence: TGTGCCAGCAGCGTAGGGACAGGGAATGTTTACGAGCAGTACTTC. This encodes CASSVGTGNVYEQYF.

Only a few counts were recorded for this clone. The rearrangement joins TRBV19 to TRBJ1-5, with a possible D match to TRBD1 (6 bases). CDR3 size: 15 residues. Trimming stripped 8 bases from V and 7 bases from J, with 21 bases between. Germline V CDR1 and CDR2: LNHDA, SQIVND (reference sequence). The DNA of the CDR3 is TGTGCCAGTCGCGATTATGGGGGGGGCGGGCAGCCCCAGCATTTT. It translates to CASRDYGGGGQPQHF.

Points on this clone: Sequence at one end of the junction differs from germline and may be a read error. This chain uses TRBV4-1 with TRBJ2-1; 12 bases map to TRBD2. This CDR3 has 15 amino acids. Germline V gene lookup returns CDR1 MGHRA and CDR2 YSYEKL. CDR3 region: CASRQGLAGNNEQFF. CDR3 bases: TGCGCCAGCAGACAAGGACTAGCGGGAAACAATGAGCAGTTCTTC.

J is TRBJ2-5 and V is TRBV5-1, with 11 bases lining up with TRBD2. Per germline, CDR1 SGHRS and CDR2 YFSETQ. The junction had 11 bases not matched to a gene; V was cut back by 4 bases and J by 6 bases. This CDR3 has 16 residues. Here the CDR3 DNA reads TGCGCCAGCAGCCCGGCGTTAGCGGGGGGGCCACAGACCCAGTACTTC. Translated: CASSPALAGGPQTQYF.

V and J are TRBV11-3 and TRBJ2-3, with D uncertain. Germline assignment: CDR1 SGHNT and CDR2 YENEEA. The V and J ends lost 6 bases and 2 bases respectively, with 9 bases between them. This CDR3 has 13 amino acids. The CDR3 DNA is TGTGCCAGCAGGCGGAGTTACACAGATACGCAGTATTTT. Translated, it gives CASRRSYTDTQYF.

V is TRBV27 and J is TRBJ2-5; the match to TRBD1 covers 10 bases. The CDR3 totals 15 residues. V lost 9 bases to trimming and J lost 5 bases; unmatched junction nucleotides: 12. CDR1 and CDR2 (germline): MNHEY, SMNVEV (reference sequence). CDR3 region: CASRPRDRGGETQYF. The DNA for the CDR3 is TGTGCCAGTCGGCCTCGGGACAGGGGCGGCGAGACCCAGTACTTC.

CDR3 sequence reads: CASSQNSNQPQHF. CDR3 in DNA: TGTGCCAGCAGTCAGAATAGCAATCAGCCCCAGCATTTT. This chain connects TRBV7-2 to TRBJ1-5; D ambiguous. Germline-derived CDR1 and CDR2 are SGHTA and FQGNSA. V shed 6 bases and J shed 0 bases, with 6 bases lying between them. The CDR3 sequence is 13 residues long. The full variable domain, rest sourced from reference TRBV7-2 and TRBJ1-5, is GAGVSQSPSNKVTEKGKDVELRCDPISGHTALYWYRQSLGQGLEFLIYFQGNSAPDKSGLPSDRFSAERTGGSVSTLTIQRTQQEDSAVYLCASSQNSNQPQHFGDGTRLSIL.

This rearrangement joins TRBV19 to TRBJ2-1; 8 positions match TRBD2. CDR1 is LNHDA, CDR2 SQIVND, per germline (reference sequence). Trimming at V came to 2 bases and at J to 9 bases, leaving 12 bases not matched to a gene. This CDR3 comprises 16 residues. CDR3 DNA sequence: TGTGCCAGTAGTATAATGAGCGGGGGCCCCCTCGGTGAGCAGTTCTTC. It translates to CASSIMSGGPLGEQFF.

For the CDR3, the DNA is TGTGCCAGCAGCTTAGGAGGCGGGTTTGGAGCTTTCTTT. This gives the protein CASSLGGGFGAFF. The genes are TRBV7-2 and TRBJ1-1; D remains unclear. The CDR3 is 13 amino acids. CDR1 SGHTA and CDR2 FQGNSA come from the germline V gene. V was clipped by 1 base and J by 10 bases, with 13 bases between them. The full variable domain, in which reference TRBV7-2 and TRBJ1-1 provide the parts outside the CDR3, is GAGVSQSPSNKVTEKGKDVELRCDPISGHTALYWYRQSLGQGLEFLIYFQGNSAPDKSGLPSDRFSAERTGGSVSTLTIQRTQQEDSAVYLCASSLGGGFGAFFGQGTRLTVV.

The rearrangement joins TRBV10-3 to TRBJ2-7, with 7 bases that match TRBD1. Germline CDR1 ENHRY, CDR2 SYGVKD. The CDR3 spans 13 residues. The V segment lost 4 bases and the J segment 3 bases; nucleotides outside the gene matches: 3. The CDR3 reads CAISGQGDYEQYF. In DNA form, the CDR3 reads TGTGCCATCAGTGGTCAGGGGGACTACGAGCAGTACTTC.